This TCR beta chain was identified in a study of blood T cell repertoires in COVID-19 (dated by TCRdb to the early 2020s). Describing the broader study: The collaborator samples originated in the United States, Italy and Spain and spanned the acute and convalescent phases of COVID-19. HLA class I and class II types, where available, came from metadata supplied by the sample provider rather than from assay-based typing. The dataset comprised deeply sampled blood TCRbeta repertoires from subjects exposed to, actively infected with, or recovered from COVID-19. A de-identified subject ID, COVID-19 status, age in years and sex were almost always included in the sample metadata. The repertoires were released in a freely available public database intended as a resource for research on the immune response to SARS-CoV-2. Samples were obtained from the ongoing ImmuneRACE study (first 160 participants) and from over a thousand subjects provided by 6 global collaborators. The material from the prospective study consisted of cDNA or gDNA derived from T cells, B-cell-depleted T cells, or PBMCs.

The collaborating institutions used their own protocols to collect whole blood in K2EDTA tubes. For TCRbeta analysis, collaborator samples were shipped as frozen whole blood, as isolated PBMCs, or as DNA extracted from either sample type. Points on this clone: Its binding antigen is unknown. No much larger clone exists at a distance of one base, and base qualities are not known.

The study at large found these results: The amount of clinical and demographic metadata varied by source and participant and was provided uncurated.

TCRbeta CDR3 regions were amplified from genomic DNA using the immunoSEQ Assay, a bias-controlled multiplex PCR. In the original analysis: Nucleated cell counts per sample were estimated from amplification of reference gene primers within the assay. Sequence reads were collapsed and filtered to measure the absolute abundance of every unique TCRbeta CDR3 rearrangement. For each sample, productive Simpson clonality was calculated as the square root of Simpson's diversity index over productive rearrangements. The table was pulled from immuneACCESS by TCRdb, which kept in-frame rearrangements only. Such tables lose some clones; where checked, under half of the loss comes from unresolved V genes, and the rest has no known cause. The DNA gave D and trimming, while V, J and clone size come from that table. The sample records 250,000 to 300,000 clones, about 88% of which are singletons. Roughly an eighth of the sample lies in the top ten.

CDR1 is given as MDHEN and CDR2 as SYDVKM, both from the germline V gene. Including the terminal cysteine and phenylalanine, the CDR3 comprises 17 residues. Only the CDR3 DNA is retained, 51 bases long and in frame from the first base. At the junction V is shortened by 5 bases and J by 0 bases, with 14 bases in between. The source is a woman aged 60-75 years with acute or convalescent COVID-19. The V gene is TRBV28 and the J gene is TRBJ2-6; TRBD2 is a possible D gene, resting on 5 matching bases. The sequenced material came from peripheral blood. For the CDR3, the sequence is CASSRGSFFSGANVLTF. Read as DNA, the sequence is TGTGCCAGCAGTCGCGGGTCATTTTTCTCTGGGGCCAACGTCCTGACTTTC.